This T cell receptor beta chain is from a study of neurological immune-mediated disorders. The making of cDNA relied on 5'RACE with 10-nucleotide random UMIs. The authors obtained over 160 million TCR-beta sequences from 15-18 subjects per sequencing run. TCRdb re-derived calls from the 5' RACE reads in MiXCR, one entry per CDR3 protein. The sample contains 35,000 to 40,000 distinct CDR3 sequences, around 7.8% of which appear only once. Unsorted libraries came from 2 million PBMCs stored at -80 °C. The CDR3 has 13 residues. CDR1 is SGHDT and CDR2 is YYEEEE in the germline V gene. Trimming removed 2 bases from V and 1 base from J, with 7 bases in between. Study conclusions and caveats: Expanded clones shared no identical CDR3 amino acid sequences across subjects, which suggested private TCR-beta repertoires in all groups.

This clonotype was seen many times. Its antigen remains unidentified. Sequencing used PBMCs. This chain joins TRBV5-6 and TRBJ2-7; the D gene is possibly TRBD1 (5 bases). The TCR originated in a woman aged 40-49 years in good health. In nucleotides, the CDR3 is TGTGCCAGCAGCTTAGCAGGGTCCTACGAGCAGTACGTC. Amino acid sequence: CASSLAGSYEQYV.